This passage covers 13 T cell receptor beta chains from one sample sequenced in a study of CD8 T cells in Susac syndrome. It was with random hexamers that about 0.45 to 1 ug RNA was reverse transcribed. TCRdb itself ran the immunoSEQ multiplex PCR reads through MiXCR, one entry per CDR3 protein. This sample yields fewer than 150,000 distinct CDR3 sequences, of which 90% to 95% are seen a single time; over 0.25% belongs to the top ten. The material sequenced was CD8+ T cells from PBMCs. These receptors all stem from a human donor in good health.

V is TRBV7-9 and J is TRBJ2-7; 8 bases fit TRBD1. J lost 3 bases, V lost 4 bases, and 8 bases had no gene match. The V gene's germline CDR1 is SEHNR and CDR2 FQNEAQ (reference sequence). The CDR3 covers 15 residues. The CDR3 region has the DNA TGTGCCAGCAGCTCATGGACAGGGAGAATCTACGAGCAGTACTTC. Its translation is CASSSWTGRIYEQYF.

The gene calls are TRBV13 and TRBJ2-1; 7 bases line up with TRBD2. There are 16 residues in the CDR3. J lost 3 bases, V lost 5 bases, and 10 bases had no gene match. Germline loops: CDR1 PRHDT, CDR2 FYEKMQ (reference sequence). CDR3 sequence reads: CASSPSDGRHYNEQFF. CDR3 DNA sequence: TGTGCCAGCAGCCCCAGCGACGGGAGGCACTACAATGAGCAGTTCTTC.

The rearrangement uses TRBV3-1 and TRBJ2-1; D gene unclear. With 0 bases removed from V and 2 bases from J, the gap between germline ends came to 11 bases. This CDR3 contains 16 residues. In germline, CDR1 is LGHDT, CDR2 YNNKEL (reference sequence). This CDR3 is CASSQDGPGTYNEQFF. CDR3 DNA: TGTGCCAGCAGCCAAGACGGGCCAGGTACCTACAATGAGCAGTTCTTC.

The chain is built from TRBV27 and TRBJ2-5; 7 bases line up with TRBD1. The junction had 9 bases not matched to a gene; V was cut back by 8 bases and J by 6 bases. The CDR3 spans 13 residues. Germline CDR1 and CDR2: MNHEY and SMNVEV (reference sequence). The CDR3 DNA sequence: TGTGCCAGCTCTACGACAGGGCTGCAGACCCAGTACTTC. Amino acid sequence: CASSTTGLQTQYF.

The gene calls are TRBV19 and TRBJ2-3, with D maybe TRBD2 (5 bases). The CDR3 covers 15 residues. The V gene's germline CDR1 is LNHDA and CDR2 SQIVND (reference sequence). Between the trimmed V and J ends, which lost 7 bases and 1 base, there was a span of 15 bases. This chain's CDR3 is CASTLGVSGTDTQYF. CDR3 coding DNA: TGTGCCAGTACCCTGGGAGTTAGCGGCACAGATACGCAGTATTTT.

The chain recombines TRBV30 with TRBJ2-3, with 11 bases fitting TRBD2. The germline V gene has CDR1 GTSNPN and CDR2 SVGIG (reference sequence). There are 15 residues in the CDR3. Losses at the gene ends were 4 bases for V and 5 bases for J; bases not matched to a gene: 8. CDR3 sequence reads: CAWNPLAGGRDTQYF. The CDR3 DNA is TGTGCCTGGAATCCCTTAGCGGGAGGGCGAGATACGCAGTATTTT.

This clonotype was picked up one time. J is TRBJ2-3 and V is TRBV19; D gene unclear. CDR1 is LNHDA, CDR2 SQIVND, per germline (reference sequence). With 8 bases removed from V and 0 bases from J, the gap between germline ends came to 9 bases. This CDR3 contains 13 residues. Here the CDR3 reads CASRPASTDTQYF. In nucleotides, the CDR3 is TGTGCCAGTCGGCCAGCTAGCACAGATACGCAGTATTTT.

The rearrangement joins TRBV20-1 to TRBJ2-7; a weak D match, TRBD1 (5 bases). CDR1 DFQATT and CDR2 SNEGSKA come from the germline V gene (reference sequence). The V and J ends lost 6 bases and 3 bases respectively, with 21 bases between them. The CDR3 is 15 residues long. The CDR3 region is CSAEESDSFYYEQYF. The CDR3 coding sequence is TGCAGTGCAGAAGAGAGCGACAGCTTTTACTACGAGCAGTACTTC.

The chain joins TRBV7-9 to TRBJ1-1; 7 nucleotides match TRBD1. V lost 2 bases, J lost 4 bases, and 4 bases stayed unmatched. This CDR3 has 14 amino acids. Germline V gives CDR1 SEHNR, CDR2 FQNEAQ (reference sequence). This chain's CDR3 is CASSLLTGSTEAFF. The CDR3 DNA reads as TGTGCCAGCAGCTTACTGACAGGGAGCACTGAAGCTTTCTTT.

The chain couples TRBV20-1 to TRBJ1-3; the D gene is possibly TRBD1 (6 bases). There are 12 residues in the CDR3. V lost 6 bases to trimming and J lost 4 bases, with 10 bases between them. CDR1 DFQATT and CDR2 SNEGSKA come from the germline V gene (reference sequence). The CDR3 DNA reads as TGCAGTGCCATGACAGGCGGAAACACCATATATTTT. This gives the protein CSAMTGGNTIYF.

J is TRBJ2-7 and V is TRBV28; D call uncertain. The CDR3 covers 12 residues. V shed 4 bases and J shed 4 bases, with 8 bases lying between them. CDR1 and CDR2 (germline): MDHEN, SYDVKM. CDR3 sequence (DNA): TGTGCCAGCAGTTCTACAGCATACGAGCAGTACTTC. Protein: CASSSTAYEQYF. Full variable domain (remainder filled in from reference TRBV28 and TRBJ2-7): DVKVTQSSRYLVKRTGEKVFLECVQDMDHENMFWYRQDPGLGLRLIYFSYDVKMKEKGDIPEGYSVSREKKERFSLILESASTNQTSMYLCASSSTAYEQYFGPGTRLTVT.

This chain joins TRBV4-3 and TRBJ2-3, with D maybe TRBD2 (6 bases). The germline V gene has CDR1 LGHNA and CDR2 YSLEER. There are 15 residues in the CDR3. Trimming took off 5 bases at V and 3 bases at J, with 15 bases between the two ends. The chain's CDR3 is CASSSSRDSTDTQYF. CDR3 nucleotides: TGCGCCAGCAGCAGTTCCAGGGACTCGACAGATACGCAGTATTTT.

The chain links TRBV14 to TRBJ2-7; no definite D call. The germline V gene encodes CDR1 SGHDN and CDR2 FVKESK. The V end lost 1 base, the J end lost 5 bases, and 9 bases lay between the germline ends. This CDR3 is 13 amino acids long. CDR3 residues: CASSQVLRHEQYF. The CDR3 nucleotides are TGTGCCAGCAGCCAAGTGCTTAGGCACGAGCAGTACTTC.